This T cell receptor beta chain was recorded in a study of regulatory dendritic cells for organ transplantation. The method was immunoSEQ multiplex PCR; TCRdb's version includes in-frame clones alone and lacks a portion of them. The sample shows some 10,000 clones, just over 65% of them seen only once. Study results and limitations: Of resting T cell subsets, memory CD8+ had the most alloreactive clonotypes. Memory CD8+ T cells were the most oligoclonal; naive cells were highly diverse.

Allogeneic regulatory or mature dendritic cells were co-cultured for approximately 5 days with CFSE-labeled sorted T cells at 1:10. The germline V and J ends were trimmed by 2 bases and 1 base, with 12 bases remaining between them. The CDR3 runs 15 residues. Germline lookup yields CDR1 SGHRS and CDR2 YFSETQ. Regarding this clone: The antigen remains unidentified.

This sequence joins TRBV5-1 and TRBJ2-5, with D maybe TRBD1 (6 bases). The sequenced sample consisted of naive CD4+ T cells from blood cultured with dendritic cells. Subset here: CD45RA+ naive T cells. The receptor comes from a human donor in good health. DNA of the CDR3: TGCGCCAGCAGCTTTGGCAGGGGCCTCCAAGAGACCCAGTACTTC. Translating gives CASSFGRGLQETQYF.